This passage covers 8 T cell receptor beta chains from one sample sequenced in a study of T cell repertoires in cytomegalovirus infection. Via MiXCR, TCRdb re-called the reads, giving one row per CDR3 protein. The sample lists more than 85,000 distinct CDR3 sequences, 16% seen once, with over 8% in the top ten. Sequences were obtained from PBMCs. These receptors came from a human donor in good health (CMV status not recorded). Some clones in this sample may be carry-over from other donors' samples.

V is TRBV20-1 and J is TRBJ1-2; D not certain. V was clipped by 4 bases and J by 3 bases, with 12 bases between them. The CDR3 has 13 residues. The germline V gene encodes CDR1 DFQATT and CDR2 SNEGSKA (reference sequence). This chain's CDR3 is CSAIGRSDYGYTF. In nucleotides, the CDR3 is TGCAGTGCTATAGGAAGGAGCGACTATGGCTACACCTTC.

This clonotype appeared a few times. J is TRBJ1-2 and V is TRBV28; 8 nucleotides match TRBD1. Germline CDR1 MDHEN, CDR2 SYDVKM. V lost 4 bases to trimming and J lost 4 bases; unmatched junction nucleotides: 8. There are 15 residues in the CDR3. The CDR3 DNA is TGTGCCAGCAGTTCCCCGACAGGGGCCGTCTATGGCTACACCTTC. Translating gives CASSSPTGAVYGYTF.

The chain links TRBV20-1 to TRBJ1-1; D is perhaps TRBD1 (6 bases). The germline gives CDR1 DFQATT, CDR2 SNEGSKA (reference sequence). The CDR3 runs 14 residues. Between the trimmed V and J ends, which lost 4 bases and 3 bases, there was a span of 15 bases. The CDR3 DNA reads TGCAGTGCTAACGTGGGGGCTTGGGACACTGAAGCTTTCTTT. Amino acid sequence: CSANVGAWDTEAFF.

This clonotype was observed at least ten times. The chain links TRBV7-2 to TRBJ2-5, with 12 positions matching TRBD2. The CDR3 extends over 14 amino acids. V shed 5 bases, J shed 5 bases, and the junction held 3 bases outside the gene matches. Germline V gene sequence: CDR1 SGHTA, CDR2 FQGNSA. For the CDR3, the DNA is TGTGCCAGCAGCCCCGGGACTAGCGGGGAGACCCAGTACTTC. It is translated as CASSPGTSGETQYF.

In this sample, this clonotype turned up a few times. This sequence joins TRBV5-6 and TRBJ2-6; D remains ambiguous. Germline CDR1 reads SGHDT; CDR2 reads YYEEEE. The CDR3 covers 17 residues. Trimming took 0 bases from V and 0 from J, leaving 10 bases between them. CDR3 region: CASSLGRIVSGANVLTF. Written as DNA, the CDR3 is TGTGCCAGCAGCTTGGGACGGATAGTCTCTGGGGCCAACGTCCTGACTTTC.

The chain links TRBV15 to TRBJ1-1; no reliable D call. CDR1 is LNHNV and CDR2 is YYDKDF in the germline V gene (reference sequence). Trimming shortened V by 1 base and J by 1 base, and 7 bases separated the two germline ends. The CDR3 loop spans 14 amino acids. Here the CDR3 DNA reads TGTGCCACCAGCAGAGGGAGGTCGAACACTGAAGCTTTCTTT. Its translation: CATSRGRSNTEAFF. The entire variable domain, with the rest obtained from reference TRBV15 and TRBJ1-1, is as follows: DAMVIQNPRYQVTQFGKPVTLSCSQTLNHNVMYWYQQKSSQAPKLLFHYYDKDFNNEADTPDNFQSRRPNTSFCFLDIRSPGLGDTAMYLCATSRGRSNTEAFFGQGTRLTVV.

This clonotype was detected many times. This chain links TRBV7-8 with TRBJ1-1; no clear D. CDR3 length equals 14 residues. Trimming removed 4 bases at V and 4 bases at J, with 13 bases between. The V gene's germline CDR1 is SGHVS and CDR2 FQNEAQ. Written as DNA, the CDR3 is TGTGCCAGCAGCTCAATTGACGGACTCACTGAAGCTTTCTTT. This translates into CASSSIDGLTEAFF.

This clonotype was observed at least ten times. This chain joins TRBV2 and TRBJ2-5; possible D gene TRBD1, 6 bases. CDR1 is SNHLY, CDR2 FYNNEI, per germline. Deletions cut 6 bases from V and 7 bases from J, with 15 bases between. The CDR3 runs to 13 residues. The CDR3 DNA reads as TGTGCCAGCAGCGGACAGCCTCGGGGGACCCAGTACTTC. Protein sequence: CASSGQPRGTQYF.